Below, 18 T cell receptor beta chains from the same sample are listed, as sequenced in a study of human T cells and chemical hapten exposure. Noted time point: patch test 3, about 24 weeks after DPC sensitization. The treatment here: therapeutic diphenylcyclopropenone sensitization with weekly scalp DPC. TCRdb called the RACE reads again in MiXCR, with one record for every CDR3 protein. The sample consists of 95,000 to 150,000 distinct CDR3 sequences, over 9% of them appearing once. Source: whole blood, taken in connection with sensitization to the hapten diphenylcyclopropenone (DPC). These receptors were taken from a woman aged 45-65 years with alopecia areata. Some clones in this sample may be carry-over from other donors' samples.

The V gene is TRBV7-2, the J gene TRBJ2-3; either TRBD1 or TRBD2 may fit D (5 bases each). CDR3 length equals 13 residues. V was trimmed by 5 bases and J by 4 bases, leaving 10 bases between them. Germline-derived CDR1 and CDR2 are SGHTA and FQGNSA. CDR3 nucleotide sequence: TGTGCCAGCAGCCTCCCGGGACCAGATACGCAGTATTTT. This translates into CASSLPGPDTQYF.

CDR3 protein: CASSRDSRTDTQYF. Here the CDR3 DNA reads TGTGCCAGCAGTCGTGACAGCAGAACAGATACGCAGTATTTT. The chain employs TRBV2 and TRBJ2-3, with TRBD1 as a possible D gene (5 bases). Germline lookup yields CDR1 SNHLY and CDR2 FYNNEI. The V end lost 5 bases, the J end lost 3 bases, and 12 bases lay between the germline ends. The CDR3 loop spans 14 amino acids. The entire variable domain, with the rest obtained from reference TRBV2 and TRBJ2-3, is as follows: EPEVTQTPSHQVTQMGQEVILRCVPISNHLYFYWYRQILGQKVEFLVSFYNNEISEKSEIFDDQFSVERPDGSNFTLKIRSTKLEDSAMYFCASSRDSRTDTQYFGPGTRLTVL.

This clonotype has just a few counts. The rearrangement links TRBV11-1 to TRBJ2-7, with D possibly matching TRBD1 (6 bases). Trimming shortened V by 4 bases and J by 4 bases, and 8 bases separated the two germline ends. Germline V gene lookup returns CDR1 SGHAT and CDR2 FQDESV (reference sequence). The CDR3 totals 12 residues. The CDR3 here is CASSSDRYEQYF. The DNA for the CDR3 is TGTGCCAGCAGCTCGGACAGATACGAGCAGTACTTC. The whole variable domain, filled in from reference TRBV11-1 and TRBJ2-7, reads EAEVAQSPRYKITEKSQAVAFWCDPISGHATLYWYRQILGQGPELLVQFQDESVVDDSQLPKDRFSAERLKGVDSTLKIQPAELGDSAMYLCASSSDRYEQYFGPGTRLTVT.

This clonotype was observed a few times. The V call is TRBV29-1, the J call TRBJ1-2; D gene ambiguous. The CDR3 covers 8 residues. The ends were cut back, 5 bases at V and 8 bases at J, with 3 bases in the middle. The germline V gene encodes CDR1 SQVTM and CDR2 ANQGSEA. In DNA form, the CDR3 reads TGCAGCGTTTCCGGCTACACCTTC. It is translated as CSVSGYTF. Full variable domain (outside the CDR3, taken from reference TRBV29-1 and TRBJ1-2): SAVISQKPSRDICQRGTSLTIQCQVDSQVTMMFWYRQQPGQSLTLIATANQGSEATYESGFVIDKFPISRPNLTFSTLTVSNMSPEDSSIYLCSVSGYTFGSGTRLTVV.

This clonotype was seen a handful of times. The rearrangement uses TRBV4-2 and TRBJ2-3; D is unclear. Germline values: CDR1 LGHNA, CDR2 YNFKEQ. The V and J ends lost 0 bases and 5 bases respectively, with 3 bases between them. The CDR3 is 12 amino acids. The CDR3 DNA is TGTGCCAGCAGCCAAGATCGAGATACGCAGTATTTT. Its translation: CASSQDRDTQYF.

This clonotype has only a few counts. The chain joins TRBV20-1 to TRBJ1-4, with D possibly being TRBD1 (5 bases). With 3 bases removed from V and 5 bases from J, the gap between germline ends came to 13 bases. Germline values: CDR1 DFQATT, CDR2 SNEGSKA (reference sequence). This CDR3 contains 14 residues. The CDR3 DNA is TGCAGTGCTAGCCAGACAGCCAAAAATGAAAAACTGTTTTTT. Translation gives CSASQTAKNEKLFF.

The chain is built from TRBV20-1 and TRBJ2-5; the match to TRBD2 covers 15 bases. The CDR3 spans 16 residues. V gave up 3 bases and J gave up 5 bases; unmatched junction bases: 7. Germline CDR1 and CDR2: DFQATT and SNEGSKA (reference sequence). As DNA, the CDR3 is TGCAGTGCTAGTGGACTAGCGGGAGGGCCAATGGAGACCCAGTACTTC. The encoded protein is CSASGLAGGPMETQYF.

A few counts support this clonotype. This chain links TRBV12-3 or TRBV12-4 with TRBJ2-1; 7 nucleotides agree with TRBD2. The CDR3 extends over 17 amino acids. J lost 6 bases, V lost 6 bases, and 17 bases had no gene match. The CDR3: CASSLTASGTGSNEQFF. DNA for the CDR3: TGTGCCAGCAGCCTCACCGCTAGCGGAACGGGGTCCAATGAGCAGTTCTTC.

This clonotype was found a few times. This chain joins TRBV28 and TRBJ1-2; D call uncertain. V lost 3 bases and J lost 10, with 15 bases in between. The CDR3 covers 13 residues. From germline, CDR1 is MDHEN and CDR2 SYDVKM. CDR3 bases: TGTGCCAGCAGTTTTCAGTCCCGGTACGACTACACCTTC. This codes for CASSFQSRYDYTF.

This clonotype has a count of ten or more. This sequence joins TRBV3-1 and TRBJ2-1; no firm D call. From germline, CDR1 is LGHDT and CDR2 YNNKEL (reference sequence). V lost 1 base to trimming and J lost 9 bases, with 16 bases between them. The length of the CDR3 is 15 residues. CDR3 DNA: TGTGCCAGCAGCCAAGGGACCACCGTGACGTCTGAGCAGTTCTTC. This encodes CASSQGTTVTSEQFF.

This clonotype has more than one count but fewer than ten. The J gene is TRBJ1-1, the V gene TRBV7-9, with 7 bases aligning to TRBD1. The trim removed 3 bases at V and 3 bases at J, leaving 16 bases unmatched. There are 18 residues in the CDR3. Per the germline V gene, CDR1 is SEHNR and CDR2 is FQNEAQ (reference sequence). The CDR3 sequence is CASSLSQGGRMRHTEAFF. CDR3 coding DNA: TGTGCCAGCAGCTTGTCCCAAGGGGGCCGCATGAGGCACACTGAAGCTTTCTTT.

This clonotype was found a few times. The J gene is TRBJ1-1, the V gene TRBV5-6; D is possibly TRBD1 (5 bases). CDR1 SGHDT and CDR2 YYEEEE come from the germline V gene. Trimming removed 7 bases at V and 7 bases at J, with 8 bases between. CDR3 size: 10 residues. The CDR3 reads CASQGVEAFF. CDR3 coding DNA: TGTGCCAGCCAAGGGGTTGAAGCTTTCTTT.

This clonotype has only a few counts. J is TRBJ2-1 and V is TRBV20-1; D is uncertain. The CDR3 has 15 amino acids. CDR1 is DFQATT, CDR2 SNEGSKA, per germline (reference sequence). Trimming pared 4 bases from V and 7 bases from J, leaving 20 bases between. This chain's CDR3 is CSANPTPDIPNEQFF. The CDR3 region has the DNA TGCAGTGCTAACCCTACTCCCGATATTCCTAATGAGCAGTTCTTC.

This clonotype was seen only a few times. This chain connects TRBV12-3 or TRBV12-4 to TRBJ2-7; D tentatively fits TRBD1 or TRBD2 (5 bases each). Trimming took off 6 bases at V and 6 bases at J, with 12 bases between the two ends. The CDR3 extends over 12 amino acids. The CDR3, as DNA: TGTGCCAGCAGAACCGGGACCTCCGAGCAGTACTTC. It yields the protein CASRTGTSEQYF.

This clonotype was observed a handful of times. The CDR3 sequence: CASSLEAGGYNEQFF. As DNA, the CDR3 is TGCGCCAGCAGTCTTGAAGCGGGGGGGTACAATGAGCAGTTCTTC. The chain employs TRBV5-1 and TRBJ2-1; 10 bases map to TRBD2. Germline assignment: CDR1 SGHRS and CDR2 YFSETQ. CDR3 length: 15 amino acids. J gave up 4 bases and V 5 bases, and 6 bases lay outside the gene matches. The full variable domain, with the rest looked up from reference TRBV5-1 and TRBJ2-1, is KAGVTQTPRYLIKTRGQQVTLSCSPISGHRSVSWYQQTPGQGLQFLFEYFSETQRNKGNFPGRFSGRQFSNSRSEMNVSTLELGDSALYLCASSLEAGGYNEQFFGPGTRLTVL.

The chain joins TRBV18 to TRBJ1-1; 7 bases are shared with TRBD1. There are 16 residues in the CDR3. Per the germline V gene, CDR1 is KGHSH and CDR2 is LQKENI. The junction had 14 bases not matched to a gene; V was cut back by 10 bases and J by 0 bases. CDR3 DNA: TGTGCCACCCAAGGTAGGGGGCGTCCGGTGAACACTGAAGCTTTCTTT. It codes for CATQGRGRPVNTEAFF. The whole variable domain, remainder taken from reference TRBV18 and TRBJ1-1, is NAGVMQNPRHLVRRRGQEARLRCSPMKGHSHVYWYRQLPEEGLKFMVYLQKENIIDESGMPKERFSAEFPKEGPSILRIQQVVRGDSAAYFCATQGRGRPVNTEAFFGQGTRLTVV.

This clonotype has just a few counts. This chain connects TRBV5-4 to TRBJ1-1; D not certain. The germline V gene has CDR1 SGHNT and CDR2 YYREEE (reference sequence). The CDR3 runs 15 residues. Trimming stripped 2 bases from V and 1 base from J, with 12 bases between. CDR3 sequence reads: CASSFGGPANTEAFF. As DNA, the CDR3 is TGTGCCAGCAGCTTTGGAGGGCCGGCGAACACTGAAGCTTTCTTT.

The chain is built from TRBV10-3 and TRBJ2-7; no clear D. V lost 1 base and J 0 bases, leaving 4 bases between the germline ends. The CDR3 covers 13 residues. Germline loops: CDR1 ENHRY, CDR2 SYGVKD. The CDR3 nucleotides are TGTGCCATCAGTGAGTACCTCTCCTACGAGCAGTACTTC. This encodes CAISEYLSYEQYF.